This TCR beta chain was obtained from a study of radiation and T cells in renal cell carcinoma. Study summary: Nephrectomy followed 15 Gy stereotactic body radiation by 4 weeks.

Study-wide results and limits: In blood, top tumor clones expanded by 2 weeks, shrinking by 4.

J was trimmed by 1 base and V by 7 bases; bases with no gene match: 2. The germline CDR1 and CDR2 sequences are MNHEY and SVGAGI. This CDR3 spans 15 amino acids. Documented time point: baseline pretreatment blood. Regarding treatment: 15 Gy SBRT to primary tumor, nephrectomy 4 weeks later. Radiation-treated patients gave blood at baseline, week 2 and week 4. Here immunoSEQ multiplex PCR was the method, and the copy in TCRdb shows in-frame clones only, minus some. Of 150,000 or so clones listed, about 88% are singletons. With respect to this clone: The target antigen is unknown.

This TCR was recovered from a woman in her fifties or sixties with renal cell carcinoma. This sample comprised blood, obtained from a patient whose treatment included radiotherapy and nephrectomy. V and J are TRBV6-5 and TRBJ2-3; 13 bases align to TRBD2. Here the CDR3 reads CASIGTSGGTDTQYF. The CDR3 DNA follows: TGTGCCAGCATTGGGACTAGCGGGGGCACAGATACGCAGTATTTT.